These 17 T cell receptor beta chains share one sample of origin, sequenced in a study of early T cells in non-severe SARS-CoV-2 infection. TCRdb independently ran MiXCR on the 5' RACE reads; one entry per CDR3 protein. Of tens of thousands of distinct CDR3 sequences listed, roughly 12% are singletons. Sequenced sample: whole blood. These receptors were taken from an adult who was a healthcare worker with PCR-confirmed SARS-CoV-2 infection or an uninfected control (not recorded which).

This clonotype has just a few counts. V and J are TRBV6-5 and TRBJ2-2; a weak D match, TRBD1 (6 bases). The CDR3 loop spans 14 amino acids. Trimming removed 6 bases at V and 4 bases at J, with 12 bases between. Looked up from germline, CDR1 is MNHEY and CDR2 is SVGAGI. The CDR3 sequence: CASRNRVATGELFF. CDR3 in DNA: TGTGCCAGCAGAAACAGGGTGGCCACCGGGGAGCTGTTTTTT.

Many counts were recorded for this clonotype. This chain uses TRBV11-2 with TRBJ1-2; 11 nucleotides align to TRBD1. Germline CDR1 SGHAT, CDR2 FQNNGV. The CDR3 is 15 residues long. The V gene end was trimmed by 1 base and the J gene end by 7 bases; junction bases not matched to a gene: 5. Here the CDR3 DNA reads TGTGCCAGCAGCTTAGCCGGACAGGGGGCGGTTGGCTACACCTTC. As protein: CASSLAGQGAVGYTF.

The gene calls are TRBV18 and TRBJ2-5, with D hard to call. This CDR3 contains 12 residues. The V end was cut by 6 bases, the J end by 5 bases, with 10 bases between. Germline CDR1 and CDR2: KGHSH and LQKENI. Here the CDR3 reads CASSLVEETQYF. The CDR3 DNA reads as TGTGCCAGCTCTCTGGTTGAGGAGACCCAGTACTTC.

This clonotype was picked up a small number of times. The CDR3 DNA reads TGTGCCAGCAGCTGGAGGGTTGGACAGGGAGAACAAGAGACCCAGTACTTC. It yields the protein CASSWRVGQGEQETQYF. V gene TRBV5-4 combines with J gene TRBJ2-5; 8 bases are a match to TRBD1. CDR1 and CDR2 (germline): SGHNT, YYREEE (reference sequence). There are 17 residues in the CDR3. Unmatched junction bases numbered 12, after V lost 3 bases and J lost 2 bases.

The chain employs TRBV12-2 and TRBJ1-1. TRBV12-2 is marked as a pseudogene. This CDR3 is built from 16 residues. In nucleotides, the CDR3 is TGTGCAAGTCGCCATCTAACCAGCAACATGAACACTGAAGCTTTCTTT. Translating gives CASRHLTSNMNTEAFF.

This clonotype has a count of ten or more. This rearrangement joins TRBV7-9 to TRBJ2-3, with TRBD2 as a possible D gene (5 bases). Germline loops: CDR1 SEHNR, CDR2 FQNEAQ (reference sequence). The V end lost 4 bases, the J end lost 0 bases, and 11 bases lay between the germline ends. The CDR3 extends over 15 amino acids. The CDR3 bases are TGTGCCAGCAGCTCGCAAGGGAGAAGCACAGATACGCAGTATTTT. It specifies CASSSQGRSTDTQYF. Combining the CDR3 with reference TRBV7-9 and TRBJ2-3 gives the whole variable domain DTGVSQNPRHKITKRGQNVTFRCDPISEHNRLYWYRQTLGQGPEFLTYFQNEAQLEKSRLLSDRFSAERPKGSFSTLEIQRTEQGDSAMYLCASSSQGRSTDTQYFGPGTRLTVL.

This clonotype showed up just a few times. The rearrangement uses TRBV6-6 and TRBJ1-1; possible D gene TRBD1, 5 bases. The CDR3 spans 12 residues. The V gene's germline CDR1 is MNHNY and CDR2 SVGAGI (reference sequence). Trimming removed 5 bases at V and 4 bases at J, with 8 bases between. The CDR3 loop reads CASSPRVTEAFF. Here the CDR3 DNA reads TGTGCCAGCAGTCCCAGGGTCACTGAAGCTTTCTTT.

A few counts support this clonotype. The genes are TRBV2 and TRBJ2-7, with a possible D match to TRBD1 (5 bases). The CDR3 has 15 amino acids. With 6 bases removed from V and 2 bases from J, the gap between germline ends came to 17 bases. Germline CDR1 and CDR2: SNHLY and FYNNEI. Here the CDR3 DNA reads TGTGCCAGCAGGAAGTTAACGACAGATACCTACGAGCAGTACTTC. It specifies CASRKLTTDTYEQYF.

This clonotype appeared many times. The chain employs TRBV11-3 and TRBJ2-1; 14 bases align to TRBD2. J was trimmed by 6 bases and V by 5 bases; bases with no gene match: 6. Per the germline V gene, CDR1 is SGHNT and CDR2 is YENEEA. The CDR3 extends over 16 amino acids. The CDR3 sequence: CASSLGTSGGGNEQFF. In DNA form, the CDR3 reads TGTGCCAGCAGCCTCGGGACTAGCGGGGGAGGCAATGAGCAGTTCTTC. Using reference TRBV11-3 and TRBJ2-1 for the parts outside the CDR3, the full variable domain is EAGVVQSPRYKIIEKKQPVAFWCNPISGHNTLYWYLQNLGQGPELLIRYENEEAVDDSQLPKDRFSAERLKGVDSTLKIQPAELGDSAVYLCASSLGTSGGGNEQFFGPGTRLTVL.

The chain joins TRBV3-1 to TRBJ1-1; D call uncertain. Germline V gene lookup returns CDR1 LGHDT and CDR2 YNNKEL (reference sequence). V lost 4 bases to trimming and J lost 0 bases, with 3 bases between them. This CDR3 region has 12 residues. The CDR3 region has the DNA TGTGCCAGCAGCCCAATGAACACTGAAGCTTTCTTT. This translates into CASSPMNTEAFF.

Here the CDR3 DNA reads TGCAGCGCTGTGGCGGCCTACGAGCAGTACTTC. Its protein product is CSAVAAYEQYF. V and J are TRBV29-1 and TRBJ2-7, with D unclear. This CDR3 contains 11 residues. Germline-derived CDR1 and CDR2 are SQVTM and ANQGSEA. V gave up 7 bases and J gave up 2 bases, with 9 bases separating them.

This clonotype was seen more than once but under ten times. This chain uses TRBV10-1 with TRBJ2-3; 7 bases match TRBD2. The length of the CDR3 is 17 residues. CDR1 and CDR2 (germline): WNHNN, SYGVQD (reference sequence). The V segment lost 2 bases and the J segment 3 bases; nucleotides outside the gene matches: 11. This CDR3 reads CASSEGMGLKKTDTQYF. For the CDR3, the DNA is TGCGCCAGCAGTGAGGGTATGGGACTAAAGAAGACAGATACGCAGTATTTT.

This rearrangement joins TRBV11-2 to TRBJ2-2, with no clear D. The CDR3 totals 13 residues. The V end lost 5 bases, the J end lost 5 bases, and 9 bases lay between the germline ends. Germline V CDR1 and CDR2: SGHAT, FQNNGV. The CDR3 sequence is CASSLTRTGELFF. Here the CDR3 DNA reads TGTGCCAGCAGCCTAACCCGGACCGGGGAGCTGTTTTTT.

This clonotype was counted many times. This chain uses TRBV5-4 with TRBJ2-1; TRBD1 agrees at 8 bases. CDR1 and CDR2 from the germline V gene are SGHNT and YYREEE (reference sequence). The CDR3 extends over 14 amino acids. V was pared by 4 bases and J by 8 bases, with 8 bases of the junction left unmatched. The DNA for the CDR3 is TGTGCCAGCAGCCCACCCGGGACAGGACATGAGCAGTTCTTC. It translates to CASSPPGTGHEQFF.

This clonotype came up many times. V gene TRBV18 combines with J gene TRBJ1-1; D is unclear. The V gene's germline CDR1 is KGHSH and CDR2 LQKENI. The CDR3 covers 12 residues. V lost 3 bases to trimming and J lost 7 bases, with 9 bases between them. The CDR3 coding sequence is TGTGCCAGCTCACCCCGGGAGAGTGAAGCTTTCTTT. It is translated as CASSPRESEAFF.

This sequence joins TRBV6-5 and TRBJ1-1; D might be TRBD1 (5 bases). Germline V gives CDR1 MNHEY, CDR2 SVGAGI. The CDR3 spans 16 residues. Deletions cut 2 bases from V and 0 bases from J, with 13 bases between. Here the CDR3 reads CASSYSQGTMNTEAFF. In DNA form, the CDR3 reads TGTGCCAGCAGTTACAGTCAGGGAACAATGAACACTGAAGCTTTCTTT.

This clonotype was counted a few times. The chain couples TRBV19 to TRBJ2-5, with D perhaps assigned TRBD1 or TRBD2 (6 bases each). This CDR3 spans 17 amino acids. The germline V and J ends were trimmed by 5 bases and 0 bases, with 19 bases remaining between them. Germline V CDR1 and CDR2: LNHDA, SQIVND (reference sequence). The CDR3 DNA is TGTGCCAGTAGTCTAACGGGGGCAGGCCTCTACCAAGAGACCCAGTACTTC. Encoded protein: CASSLTGAGLYQETQYF.